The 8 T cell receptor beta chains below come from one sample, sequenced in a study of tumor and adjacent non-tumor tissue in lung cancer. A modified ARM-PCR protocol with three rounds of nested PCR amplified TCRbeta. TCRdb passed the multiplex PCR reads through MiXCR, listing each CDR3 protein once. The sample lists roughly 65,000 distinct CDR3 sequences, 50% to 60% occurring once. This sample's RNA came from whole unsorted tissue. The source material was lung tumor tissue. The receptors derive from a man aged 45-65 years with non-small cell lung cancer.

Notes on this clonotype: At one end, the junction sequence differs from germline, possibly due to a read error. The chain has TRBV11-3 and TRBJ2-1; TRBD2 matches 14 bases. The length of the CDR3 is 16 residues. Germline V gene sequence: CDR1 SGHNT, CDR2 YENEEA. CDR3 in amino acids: CASSAGGTSGRDERLF. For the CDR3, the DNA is TGTGCCAGCAGCGCCGGCGGGACTAGCGGGAGAGATGAGCGGCTCTTC.

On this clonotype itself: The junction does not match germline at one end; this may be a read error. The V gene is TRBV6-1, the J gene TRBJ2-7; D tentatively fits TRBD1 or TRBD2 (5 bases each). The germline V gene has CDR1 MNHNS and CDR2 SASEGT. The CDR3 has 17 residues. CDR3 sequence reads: CASSRRVLNGATYKQYF. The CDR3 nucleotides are TGTGCCAGCAGCCGAAGGGTTTTGAACGGGGCTACCTACAAGCAGTACTTC.

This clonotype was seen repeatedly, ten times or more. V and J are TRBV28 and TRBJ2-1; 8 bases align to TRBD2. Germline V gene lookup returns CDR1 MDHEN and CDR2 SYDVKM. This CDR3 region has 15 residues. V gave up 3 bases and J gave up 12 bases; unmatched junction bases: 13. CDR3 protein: CASSFGRGGEMRQFF. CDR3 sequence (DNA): TGTGCCAGCAGTTTCGGGAGGGGGGGCGAAATGCGGCAGTTCTTC.

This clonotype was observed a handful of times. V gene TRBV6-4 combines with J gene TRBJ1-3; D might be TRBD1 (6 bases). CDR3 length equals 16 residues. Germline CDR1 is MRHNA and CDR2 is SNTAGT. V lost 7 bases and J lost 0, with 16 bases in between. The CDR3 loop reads CASTWTALSSGNTIYF. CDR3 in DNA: TGTGCCAGCACCTGGACAGCGTTGAGCTCTGGAAACACCATATATTTT.

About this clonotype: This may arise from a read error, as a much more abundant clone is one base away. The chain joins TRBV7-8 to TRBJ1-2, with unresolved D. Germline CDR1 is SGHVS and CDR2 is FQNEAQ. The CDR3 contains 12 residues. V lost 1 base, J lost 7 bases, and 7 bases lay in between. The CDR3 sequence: CASSLVGSGYTF. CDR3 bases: TGTGCCAGCAGCTTAGTCGGCAGTGGCTACACCTTC.

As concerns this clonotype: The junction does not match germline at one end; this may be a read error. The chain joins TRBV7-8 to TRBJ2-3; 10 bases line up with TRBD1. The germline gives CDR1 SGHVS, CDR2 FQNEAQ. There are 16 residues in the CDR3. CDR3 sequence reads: CVSSLAQGQGPDTQYF. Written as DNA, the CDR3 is TGTGTCAGCAGCTTAGCGCAGGGACAGGGGCCAGATACGCAGTATTTT.

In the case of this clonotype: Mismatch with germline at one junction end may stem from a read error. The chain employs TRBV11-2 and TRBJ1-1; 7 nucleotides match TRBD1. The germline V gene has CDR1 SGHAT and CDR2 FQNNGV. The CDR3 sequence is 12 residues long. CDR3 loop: CASSRGGTEASF. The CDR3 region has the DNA TGTGCCAGCAGCCGAGGGGGCACTGAAGCTTCCTTT.

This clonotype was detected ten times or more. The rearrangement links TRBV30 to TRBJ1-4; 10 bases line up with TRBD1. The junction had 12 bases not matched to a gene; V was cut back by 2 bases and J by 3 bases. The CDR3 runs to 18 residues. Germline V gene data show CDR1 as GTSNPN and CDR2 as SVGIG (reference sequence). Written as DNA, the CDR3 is TGTGCCTGGAGTTCCCCTGACAGGGGGCGCGTGGCTAATGAAAAACTGTTTTTT. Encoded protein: CAWSSPDRGRVANEKLFF.